This paragraph reports one T cell receptor beta chain. The specificity of this receptor is unknown. Base qualities are not recorded, but no much larger clone differs from it by a single base. This record belongs to a study of regulatory and conventional T cells in RAG deficiency (dated by TCRdb to 2016 to 2017). Regarding the research as a whole: The study used high-throughput TCR beta sequencing to compare repertoire diversity and composition of Treg, conventional CD4+ and CD8+ T cells between RAG-deficient patients and healthy controls.

The protocol used for the library was the immunoSEQ multiplex PCR assay. Rearranged TCR beta chain products were amplified from genomic DNA of sorted T-cell subsets and sequenced. On the authors' methods: Shannon entropy and Simpson indices were used to measure the diversity of productive TCR beta rearrangements in each repertoire. To gauge clonal expansion, the frequencies of the 100 most abundant productive TCR beta clonotypes among total reads were added together. The TRB repertoires were evaluated with a self-reactivity index based on amino acid usage at CDR3beta positions 6 and 7. Two-way ANOVA was used for repertoire analyses, while Student t or Mann-Whitney tests were used for flow cytometric analyses. What TCRdb holds here is the immuneACCESS table cut down to in-frame rearrangements. Part of the clones is not present; checked against another copy, under half of the missing clones reflect an unresolved V gene, and the others are unexplained. The D gene and trimming were derived from the DNA, and the V and J assignments and clone size from that table. The sample has 30,000 to 35,000 clones on record, 70% to 90% of them singletons. The ten largest clonotypes hold roughly 5.2% of the sample.

Fewer than ten healthy control donors served as the comparison group for repertoire analyses. Before genomic DNA extraction, CD8+ T cells without CD4 were isolated from blood. The CDR3 runs 13 amino acids, cysteine and phenylalanine included. Only the CDR3 portion is preserved as DNA: 39 bases, with reading frame beginning at the first base. Trimming costs V 5 bases and J 1 base, and their ends lie 9 bases apart. Based on the germline V gene, the CDR1 and CDR2 sequences are SGHNT and YENEEA. Here is what the overall study found, with its caveats: RAG-deficient patients showed markedly lower Shannon entropy and higher Simpson indices than control T-cell subpopulations. Compared with controls, Omenn syndrome and CID/AS patients had 80 to 100-fold fewer unique TCR beta sequences in Treg cells, but only roughly 9.3-fold fewer in the other subsets. Sorted CD25-high CD127-low cells from Omenn syndrome patients may represent peripherally activated cells rather than bona fide Treg cells. For some subjects, some analyses of T-cell subsets were not performed. All patient T-cell subsets had shorter CDR3 lengths; Omenn syndrome patients showed >85% Treg-Tconv repertoire overlap at nucleotide and amino acid level.

The same sample was also used in a study of regulatory T cells. The second investigation adds: In the multiplex PCR, 52 forward TRBV primers and 13 reverse TRBJ primers were used, and assay-based and computational corrections were applied for amplification bias. Patient repertoires showed restricted unique TRB V-J pairs and skewed V and J gene usage, most marked in regulatory T cells. T-cell receptor beta repertoires of sorted regulatory, conventional CD4+ and CD8+ T cells were compared between CD3G-deficient patients and healthy controls. Ficoll density separation was used to isolate peripheral blood mononuclear cells. A FACSAria cell sorter was used to isolate CD3+ CD8+ CD4- T cells. Rearranged TRB loci were amplified from genomic DNA by multiplex PCR within the immunoSEQ assay. An Illumina HiSeq platform was used to sequence the TRB amplicons. Custom algorithms error-filtered the raw sequences and aligned the raw sequences to reference gene sequences, after which the immunoSEQ online tools were used for analysis. Productive and nonproductive TRB rearrangement frequencies were evaluated among both unique and total sequences. Groups were compared by t tests, Mann-Whitney tests or two-way ANOVA performed in Prism software.

The rearranged chain carries TRBV11-3 and TRBJ2-7; no D gene can be assigned with confidence. The TCR sequence derives from a human donor in good health. The material sequenced was CD8+ T cells sorted from blood. The nucleotide sequence is given as TGTGCCAGCAGCCTAACAGATTCCTACGAGCAGTACTTC. The encoded protein is CASSLTDSYEQYF.